A selection of T cell receptor beta chains follows, all from one sample in a study of cytomegalovirus exposure and HLA in healthy donors. Assay: immunoSEQ multiplex PCR; the TCRdb copy retains only in-frame clones and omits some. The repertoire table contains some 60,000 clones. The sequencing input was PBMCs. The source is a man younger than 40 in good health and CMV-seropositive. Both conserved end residues are part of each CDR3. Each record gives: V gene, J gene, D gene, CDR3 protein, CDR3 DNA. The D gene is left open where the match is weak.

TRBV30	TRBJ1-6	NA	CACNSHLHF	TGTGCCTGTAATTCACACCTCCACTTT
TRBV19	TRBJ2-3	TRBD1	CASSITGGTDTQYF	TGTGCCAGTAGTATTACAGGGGGAACAGATACGCAGTATTTT
TRBV5-8	TRBJ1-1	NA	CASSFARIEAFF	TGTGCCAGCAGCTTCGCTAGGATTGAAGCTTTCTTT
TRBV9	TRBJ1-6	TRBD1	CASSARDRGNSPLHF	TGTGCCAGCAGCGCCCGGGACAGGGGAAATTCACCCCTCCACTTT
TRBV15	TRBJ2-5	NA	CATSRHRRETQYF	TGTGCCACCAGCAGACACCGTCGGGAGACCCAGTACTTC
TRBV13	TRBJ1-4	NA	CASSLVRHGEKLFF	TGTGCCAGCAGCTTAGTCCGACATGGTGAAAAACTGTTTTTT
TRBV5-8	TRBJ2-7	NA	CASSWTIREQYF	TGTGCCAGCAGCTGGACAATTAGGGAGCAGTACTTC
TRBV11-1	TRBJ2-7	TRBD2	CASSRTGGVDEQYF	TGTGCCAGCAGCCGGACGGGAGGGGTGGACGAGCAGTACTTC
TRBV30	TRBJ2-7	TRBD1	CAWGGTGGVYEQYF	TGTGCCTGGGGGGGGACAGGGGGCGTCTACGAGCAGTACTTC
TRBV7-2	TRBJ1-5	NA	CASSLRGGDSNQPQHF	TGTGCCAGCAGCTTACGGGGGGGGGATAGCAATCAGCCCCAGCATTTT
TRBV5-1	TRBJ2-2	TRBD1	CASSFTGGVNTGELFF	TGCGCCAGCAGCTTCACAGGGGGAGTCAACACCGGGGAGCTGTTTTTT
TRBV6-5	TRBJ2-5	TRBD1	CASTGQGEKTQYF	TGTGCCAGCACCGGACAGGGAGAAAAGACCCAGTACTTC
TRBV5-1	TRBJ2-3	TRBD2	CASSGGLAEVGTQYF	TGCGCCAGCAGCGGGGGACTAGCTGAAGTCGGTACGCAGTATTTT
TRBV14	TRBJ2-5	NA	CASSHIQETQYF	TGTGCCAGCAGCCATATACAAGAGACCCAGTACTTC
TRBV19	TRBJ1-5	NA	CASSIDFGGGQPQHF	TGTGCCAGTAGTATAGATTTTGGGGGGGGTCAGCCCCAGCATTTT
TRBV2	TRBJ1-5	TRBD1	CASTGQGSGQPQHF	TGTGCCAGCACTGGACAGGGGAGCGGCCAGCCCCAGCATTTT
TRBV7-2	TRBJ1-5	NA	CASSLDGEGNQPQHF	TGTGCCAGCAGCTTAGATGGGGAGGGCAATCAGCCTCAGCATTTT
TRBV7-8	TRBJ2-7	NA	CASSPLGGGTLSSYEQYF	TGTGCCAGCAGCCCATTAGGGGGCGGGACACTGAGCTCCTACGAGCAGTACTTC
TRBV13	TRBJ1-1	TRBD1	CASSLEGGRYTEAFF	TGTGCCAGCAGCTTAGAAGGGGGCCGTTACACTGAAGCTTTCTTT
TRBV11-3	TRBJ2-5	TRBD2	CASSLGPPRGDETQYF	TGTGCCAGCAGCTTAGGCCCCCCCCGGGGGGATGAGACCCAGTACTTC
TRBV6-6	TRBJ2-7	TRBD1	CASTPGQGSYEQYF	TGTGCCAGCACCCCGGGACAGGGATCCTACGAGCAGTACTTC
TRBV18	TRBJ2-2	TRBD2	CASAPPSSGTSGELFF	TGTGCCAGCGCACCACCGTCTAGCGGGACGTCCGGGGAGCTGTTTTTT
TRBV30	TRBJ2-1	NA	CASAGTYNEQFF	TGTGCCTCGGCGGGTACCTACAATGAGCAGTTCTTC
TRBV5-1	TRBJ2-3	NA	CASSRDTGLDDTQYF	TGCGCCAGCAGCCGGGACACGGGCCTTGATGATACGCAGTATTTT
TRBV19	TRBJ1-5	TRBD1	CASSPWTGGGSRPQHF	TGTGCCAGTAGTCCATGGACAGGGGGGGGATCACGGCCCCAGCATTTT
TRBV30	TRBJ2-1	TRBD2	CAGSSPPGLADEQFF	TGTGCCGGGAGTTCCCCCCCGGGACTAGCAGATGAGCAGTTCTTC
TRBV6-5	TRBJ1-5	NA	CASSLRGSNQPQHF	TGTGCCAGCAGCCTTAGGGGTAGCAATCAGCCCCAGCATTTT
TRBV6-1	TRBJ2-7	TRBD2	CASRPGLAAAYEQYF	TGTGCCAGCAGACCGGGACTAGCGGCTGCCTACGAGCAGTACTTC
TRBV29-1	TRBJ2-4	TRBD1	CSVGDSPNIQYF	TGCAGCGTGGGGGACAGCCCAAACATTCAGTACTTC